This T cell receptor (beta chain) was identified during a study of blood T cells in healthy people across ages. Across the whole study: About one barcoded beta molecule was captured per two T cells (by template switching).

Sample-barcoded 5' priming and a J-beta primer mix drove a second PCR of roughly 7 to 11 cycles. Via MiXCR, TCRdb re-called the 5' RACE reads, giving one row per CDR3 protein. The sample consists of hundreds of thousands of distinct CDR3 sequences, about 30% of them appearing once. This clonotype was seen more than once but under ten times. V lost 4 bases and J lost 3, with 12 bases in between. The CDR3 is 13 amino acids. In germline, CDR1 is DFQATT, CDR2 SNEGSKA (reference sequence). The sequence was collected from a woman of 80 years or more in good health. The sample taken for sequencing was blood. V usage is TRBV20-1 and J usage is TRBJ1-1, with D perhaps matching TRBD1 (5 bases). The CDR3 here is CSATGPPYTEAFF. The DNA for the CDR3 is TGCAGTGCTACGGGGCCACCATACACTGAAGCTTTCTTT.